This TCR beta chain was captured by sequencing in a study of blood T cell repertoires in COVID-19. Germline-derived CDR1 and CDR2 are SNHLY and FYNNEI. CDR3 length: 13 amino acids. The V gene end was trimmed by 6 bases and the J gene end by 8 bases; junction bases not matched to a gene: 8. Assignment of participants to cohorts was predicated upon participant-reported clinical history. The table came from immunoSEQ multiplex PCR; TCRdb's copy has only in-frame clones and leaves some out. The sample shows around 250,000 clones, 90% to 95% of them seen only once. Sequencing was done on a sample of PBMCs or T cells enriched from blood (not recorded which). V and J are TRBV2 and TRBJ1-2, with 8 bases identical to TRBD1. The origin of this receptor is a human donor in a cohort exposed to, infected with or recovered from COVID-19 (not recorded which). The donor label of this sample is uncertain. The DNA of the CDR3 is TGTGCCAGCAGCGGACAGGGCCTAGGGGGCTACACCTTC. It translates to CASSGQGLGGYTF.